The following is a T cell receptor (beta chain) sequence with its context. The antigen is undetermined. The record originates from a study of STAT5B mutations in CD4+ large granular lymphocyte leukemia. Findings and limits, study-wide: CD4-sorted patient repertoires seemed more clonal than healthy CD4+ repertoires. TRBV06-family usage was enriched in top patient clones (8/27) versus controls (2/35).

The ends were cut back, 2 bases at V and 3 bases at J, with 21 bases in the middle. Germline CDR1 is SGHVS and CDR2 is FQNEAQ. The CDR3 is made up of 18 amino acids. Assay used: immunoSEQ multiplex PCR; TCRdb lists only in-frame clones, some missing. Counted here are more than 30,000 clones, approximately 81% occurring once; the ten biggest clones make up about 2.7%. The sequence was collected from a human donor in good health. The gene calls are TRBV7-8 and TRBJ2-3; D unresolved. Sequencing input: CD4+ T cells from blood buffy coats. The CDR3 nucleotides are TGTGCCAGCAGCTTAAGGTCCATGGGCGAGGTCGGGACAGATACGCAGTATTTT. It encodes CASSLRSMGEVGTDTQYF.